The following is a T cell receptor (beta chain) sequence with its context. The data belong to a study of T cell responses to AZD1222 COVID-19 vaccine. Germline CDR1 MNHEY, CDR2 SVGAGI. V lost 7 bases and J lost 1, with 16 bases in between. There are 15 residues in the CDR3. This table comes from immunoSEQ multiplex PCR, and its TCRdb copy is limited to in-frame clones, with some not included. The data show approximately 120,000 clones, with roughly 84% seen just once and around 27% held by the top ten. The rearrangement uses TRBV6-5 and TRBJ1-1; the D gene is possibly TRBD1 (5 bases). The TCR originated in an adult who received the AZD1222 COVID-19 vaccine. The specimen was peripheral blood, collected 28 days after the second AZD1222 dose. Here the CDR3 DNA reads TGTGCCAGCAAGACGGCGGCAGGGAGGAACACTGAAGCTTTCTTT. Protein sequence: CASKTAAGRNTEAFF.